The rows below give T cell receptor beta chains drawn from one sample of a study of CD8+ T cells in alopecia areata. TCRdb keeps only in-frame clones here, not all; method: immunoSEQ multiplex PCR. The data show approximately 190,000 clones, 58% seen once. Source: CD4+ T cells sorted from blood, taken at week 24, from a patient treated with tofacitinib. Source of these receptors: a human donor with alopecia areata. The CDR3 runs from the conserved cysteine through the conserved F or W. The D gene is left open where the match is weak. The size of a clone is reported for some rows only, either as once, few or many, or as a class for expanded clones.

clone_size: -; j_call: TRBJ2-3; v_call: TRBV9; d_call: -; cdr3_nt: TGTGCCAGCAGCGTCAGCGGAGGAGCTAGCACAGATACGCAGTATTTT; cdr3_aa: CASSVSGGASTDTQYF
clone_size: -; j_call: TRBJ1-1; v_call: TRBV19; d_call: TRBD1; cdr3_nt: TGTGCCAGCGCCAGGTTGACAGGGCCCACTGAAGCTTTCTTT; cdr3_aa: CASARLTGPTEAFF
clone_size: -; j_call: TRBJ2-4; v_call: TRBV30; d_call: -; cdr3_nt: TGTGCCTGGAGTGTAAGGGGTTCGGGCATTCAGTACTTC; cdr3_aa: CAWSVRGSGIQYF
clone_size: -; j_call: TRBJ1-2; v_call: TRBV15; d_call: TRBD1; cdr3_nt: TGTGCCACCAGCAGAGGTGGTACGGGACAGGGGGCGGATGGCTACACCTTC; cdr3_aa: CATSRGGTGQGADGYTF
clone_size: -; j_call: TRBJ1-4; v_call: TRBV30; d_call: -; cdr3_nt: TGTGCCTGGAACCGGGAAGGAAAACTGTTTTTT; cdr3_aa: CAWNREGKLFF
clone_size: -; j_call: TRBJ2-3; v_call: TRBV19; d_call: TRBD2; cdr3_nt: TGTGCCAGCGAAACTAGCGGGAGCACAGATACGCAGTATTTT; cdr3_aa: CASETSGSTDTQYF
clone_size: -; j_call: TRBJ2-2; v_call: TRBV2; d_call: -; cdr3_nt: TGTGCCAGCAGGTTCGCCGGGGAGCTGTTTTTT; cdr3_aa: CASRFAGELFF
clone_size: -; j_call: TRBJ2-1; v_call: TRBV2; d_call: TRBD1; cdr3_nt: TGTGCCAGCAGTGATTCGCCGACAGGGATGGATGAGCAGTTCTTC; cdr3_aa: CASSDSPTGMDEQFF
clone_size: -; j_call: TRBJ2-6; v_call: TRBV2; d_call: -; cdr3_nt: TGTGCCAGCATCGAAGGGGGCTCTGGGGCCAACGTCCTGACTTTC; cdr3_aa: CASIEGGSGANVLTF
clone_size: -; j_call: TRBJ1-2; v_call: TRBV29-1; d_call: -; cdr3_nt: TGCAGCGTCTCTAGGGGGACACCAAATGGCTACACCTTC; cdr3_aa: CSVSRGTPNGYTF
clone_size: -; j_call: TRBJ2-7; v_call: TRBV19; d_call: TRBD1; cdr3_nt: TGTGCCAGTAGTACCCTCGGACAGGGTCTTTCCTACGAGCAGTACTTC; cdr3_aa: CASSTLGQGLSYEQYF
clone_size: -; j_call: TRBJ2-7; v_call: TRBV30; d_call: -; cdr3_nt: TGTGCCTGGAGTGTCAAGGGTTCCTACGAGCAGTACTTC; cdr3_aa: CAWSVKGSYEQYF
clone_size: few; j_call: TRBJ2-7; v_call: TRBV5-1; d_call: TRBD2; cdr3_nt: TGCGCCAGCAGCCCTCAGGGACTAGCACTCAACGAGCAGTACTTC; cdr3_aa: CASSPQGLALNEQYF
clone_size: many; j_call: TRBJ1-1; v_call: TRBV19; d_call: TRBD1; cdr3_nt: TGTGCCAGTAGGGACAGGTTCCGGCGCACTGAAGCTTTCTTT; cdr3_aa: CASRDRFRRTEAFF
clone_size: -; j_call: TRBJ1-1; v_call: TRBV6-1; d_call: -; cdr3_nt: TGTGCCAGCAGACTAACACTGAACACTGAAGCTTTCTTT; cdr3_aa: CASRLTLNTEAFF
clone_size: -; j_call: TRBJ2-2; v_call: TRBV4-3; d_call: -; cdr3_nt: TGCGCCAGCAGCCAAGATGTGGGGGAGTTTGACACCGGGGAGCTGTTTTTT; cdr3_aa: CASSQDVGEFDTGELFF
clone_size: -; j_call: TRBJ2-5; v_call: TRBV15; d_call: TRBD2; cdr3_nt: TGTGCCACCAGCAGAGCCCTAGCGGGGAGGGAGACCCAGTACTTC; cdr3_aa: CATSRALAGRETQYF